This entry lists 16 T cell receptor beta chains sequenced from one sample in a study of beta chain features in type 1 diabetes. The authors reverse transcribed all of the isolated RNA, so sequencing captured expressed TCRB transcripts. Sequencing was performed with immunoSEQ multiplex PCR; in TCRdb, only in-frame clones are kept and a portion is missing. The sample contains roughly 300,000 clones, 13% to 15% of which appear only once. The sequencing sample was made of central memory CD4+ T cells from blood. The receptors were sampled from a man in his thirties or forties in good health.

This chain links TRBV11-2 with TRBJ1-5; no firm D call. V was cut by 1 base and J by 5 bases, with 6 bases left in between. Germline V lookup: CDR1 SGHAT, CDR2 FQNNGV. CDR3 length equals 13 residues. The CDR3 loop is CASSLGRDQPQHF. CDR3 nucleotides: TGTGCCAGCAGCTTAGGACGCGATCAGCCCCAGCATTTT.

CDR3 in amino acids: CASSSTTSTETQYF. The CDR3 coding sequence is TGTGCCAGCAGCTCTACGACTAGCACAGAGACCCAGTACTTC. The V gene is TRBV4-2, the J gene TRBJ2-5; 7 bases are shared with TRBD2. This CDR3 is 14 amino acids long. V lost 5 bases to trimming and J lost 4 bases; unmatched junction nucleotides: 7. CDR1 and CDR2 from the germline V gene are LGHNA and YNFKEQ.

This clone appeared a few times. The chain is built from TRBV7-2 and TRBJ2-5; D remains unclear. V lost 4 bases, J lost 5 bases, and 17 bases lay in between. This CDR3 has 15 residues. Germline V CDR1 and CDR2: SGHTA, FQGNSA. DNA of the CDR3: TGTGCCAGCAGCTCCAGCCCCCAGGCTAAGGAGACCCAGTACTTC. Amino acid sequence: CASSSSPQAKETQYF. Complete variable domain (other parts from reference TRBV7-2 and TRBJ2-5): GAGVSQSPSNKVTEKGKDVELRCDPISGHTALYWYRQSLGQGLEFLIYFQGNSAPDKSGLPSDRFSAERTGGSVSTLTIQRTQQEDSAVYLCASSSSPQAKETQYFGPGTRLLVL.

This clone was observed a few times. This sequence joins TRBV10-3 and TRBJ1-1; 7 nucleotides agree with TRBD1. The CDR3 contains 15 residues. Per the germline V gene, CDR1 is ENHRY and CDR2 is SYGVKD. Trimming removed 6 bases from V and 1 base from J; junction bases left unmatched: 8. In DNA, the CDR3 is TGTGCCATCAGAACCTCAGGGGGGAAGAACACTGAAGCTTTCTTT. Its protein is CAIRTSGGKNTEAFF.

This clone has a handful of counts. At one end, the junction sequence differs from germline, possibly due to a read error. The chain has TRBV5-4 and TRBJ2-3; possible D gene TRBD2, 6 bases. CDR3 size: 17 residues. Germline-derived CDR1 and CDR2 are SGHNT and YYREEE (reference sequence). In DNA, the CDR3 is TGCGCCAGCAGCCAAGAGGTCTTCGGGACTGAACGAGATACGCAGTATTTT. Encoded protein: CASSQEVFGTERDTQYF.

The chain recombines TRBV18 with TRBJ2-7, with D tentatively TRBD1 (5 bases). Germline values: CDR1 KGHSH, CDR2 LQKENI. The CDR3 runs to 13 residues. Trimming removed 3 bases from V and 6 bases from J, with 12 bases in between. DNA for the CDR3: TGTGCCAGCTCACCCCCAGGGCTCGGCGAGCAGTACGTC. Its translation: CASSPPGLGEQYV.

This clone has ten or more counts. The chain is built from TRBV4-1 and TRBJ1-2; D is possibly TRBD1 (6 bases). This CDR3 has 16 amino acids. Per germline, CDR1 MGHRA and CDR2 YSYEKL. Trimming cost V 0 bases and J 4 bases, with 15 bases left between them. The CDR3 loop is CASSQDGAGVPYGYTF. Written as DNA, the CDR3 is TGCGCCAGCAGCCAAGATGGGGCAGGGGTCCCCTATGGCTACACCTTC.

Many counts were recorded for this clone. The rearrangement links TRBV4-2 to TRBJ1-3, with 10 bases aligning to TRBD1. This CDR3 contains 21 residues. Germline CDR1 is LGHNA and CDR2 is YNFKEQ. The J segment lost 4 bases and the V segment lost 0 bases, leaving 18 bases of the junction unmatched. The chain's CDR3 is CASSQEWVGQGRLSSGNTIYF. The CDR3 nucleotides are TGTGCCAGCAGCCAAGAATGGGTGGGACAGGGGAGGCTTTCGTCCGGAAACACCATATATTTT.

The chain couples TRBV7-9 to TRBJ2-1; 10 nucleotides line up with TRBD2. The CDR3 totals 16 residues. Germline assignment: CDR1 SEHNR and CDR2 FQNEAQ (reference sequence). The ends lost 2 bases at V and 4 bases at J; junction bases unmatched: 5. The CDR3 here is CASSLHQLAGYNEQFF. CDR3 nucleotides: TGTGCCAGCAGCTTACACCAACTAGCGGGGTACAATGAGCAGTTCTTC.

CDR3 sequence: CASSDQGTGADTQYF. The CDR3 DNA reads TGTGCCAGCAGTGATCAGGGGACAGGCGCAGATACGCAGTATTTT. The chain joins TRBV2 to TRBJ2-3, with TRBD1 identical over 8 bases. The CDR3 spans 15 residues. Germline V CDR1 and CDR2: SNHLY, FYNNEI. J gave up 4 bases and V 3 bases, and 6 bases lay outside the gene matches.

Points on this clone: A much larger clone differs by one base, so this may be a read error. V usage is TRBV6-1 and J usage is TRBJ2-1; D is unresolved. The CDR3 covers 11 residues. Germline assignment: CDR1 MNHNS and CDR2 SASEGT. V was clipped by 7 bases and J by 5 bases, with 6 bases between them. The DNA of the CDR3 is TGTGCCAGCACCACTAACAATGAGCAGTTCTTC. Protein sequence: CASTTNNEQFF.

The CDR3 sequence: CASSLVASGNSYEQYV. The CDR3 nucleotides are TGTGCCAGCAGCTTGGTGGCTAGCGGGAACTCCTACGAGCAGTACGTC. V is TRBV5-5 and J is TRBJ2-7; TRBD2 agrees at 9 bases. After removal of 0 bases from V and 0 bases from J, the junction contained 4 bases not matched to a gene. The CDR3 consists of 16 residues. The germline gives CDR1 SGHKS, CDR2 YYEKEE (reference sequence).

This clone has only a few counts. The chain combines TRBV7-2 with TRBJ2-1; the match to TRBD2 covers 8 bases. The CDR3 runs 14 residues. The trim removed 4 bases at V and 6 bases at J, leaving 5 bases unmatched. Germline V gene sequence: CDR1 SGHTA, CDR2 FQGNSA. DNA for the CDR3: TGTGCCAGCAGCTCGTCCGGGACTAGCAATGAGCAGTTCTTC. As protein: CASSSSGTSNEQFF. The variable domain in full, completed from reference TRBV7-2 and TRBJ2-1, reads GAGVSQSPSNKVTEKGKDVELRCDPISGHTALYWYRQSLGQGLEFLIYFQGNSAPDKSGLPSDRFSAERTGGSVSTLTIQRTQQEDSAVYLCASSSSGTSNEQFFGPGTRLTVL.

The J gene is TRBJ2-1, the V gene TRBV7-2; D tentatively reads TRBD1 or TRBD2 (6 bases each). In germline, CDR1 is SGHTA, CDR2 FQGNSA. The CDR3 runs 14 residues. V gave up 5 bases and J gave up 8 bases, with 16 bases separating them. CDR3 sequence: CASSQGGPFDEQFF. CDR3 DNA sequence: TGTGCCAGCAGCCAAGGGGGGCCATTTGATGAGCAGTTCTTC.

V usage is TRBV13 and J usage is TRBJ1-2, with TRBD1 matching over 7 bases. Germline CDR1 reads PRHDT; CDR2 reads FYEKMQ (reference sequence). The ends lost 4 bases at V and 6 bases at J; junction bases unmatched: 8. CDR3 length: 14 residues. The CDR3 sequence: CASSSNTGVHGYTF. The CDR3 DNA is TGTGCCAGCAGCTCCAACACAGGGGTACATGGCTACACCTTC.

This clone was seen ten or more times. The rearrangement joins TRBV19 to TRBJ1-4; 7 bases fit TRBD1. Germline CDR1 is LNHDA and CDR2 is SQIVND (reference sequence). CDR3 length: 13 amino acids. The ends lost 10 bases at V and 8 bases at J; junction bases unmatched: 10. CDR3 nucleotide sequence: TGTGCCACACGACAGGGTTCTGTAGAAAAACTGTTTTTT. Its protein is CATRQGSVEKLFF.